This T cell receptor (beta chain) was captured by sequencing in a study of blood T cell repertoires in COVID-19. About the study: COVID-19 samples, acute and convalescent, were from the United States, Italy and Spain.

CDR3 length: 14 residues. CDR1 MDHEN and CDR2 SYDVKM come from the germline V gene. The V end lost 10 bases, the J end lost 3 bases, and 18 bases lay between the germline ends. As processed by the authors: Reference gene primer amplification in the assay estimated nucleated cell counts. Assay: immunoSEQ multiplex PCR; the TCRdb copy retains only in-frame clones and omits some. V, J and clone size reflect that table, while D and trimming were determined from the DNA. The table records approximately 27,000 clones, over 85% of them present only once. V usage is TRBV28 and J usage is TRBJ1-2; D is uncertain. The source is a human donor with active COVID-19. The donor label of this sample is uncertain. The sequenced sample consisted of peripheral blood. CDR3 nucleotide sequence: TGTGCCATCAACCTTGCCGGGGAGCACTATGGCTACACCTTC. It encodes CAINLAGEHYGYTF.